This TCR beta chain was sequenced during a study of molecular identifiers for immune sequencing clone quantification. Study in general: Replicate experiments took RNA from around 20,000 or 100,000 naive CD8 cells, divided it five ways and sequenced four.

Via MiXCR, TCRdb re-called the PCR reads, giving one row per CDR3 protein. The sample yields about 640,000 distinct CDR3 sequences, nearly 20% seen once. Germline V gene sequence: CDR1 MNHEY, CDR2 SVGAGI. The CDR3 has 14 residues. The V end was cut by 3 bases, the J end by 5 bases, with 13 bases between. A few counts support this clonotype. V usage is TRBV6-5 and J usage is TRBJ1-1; D unresolved. This TCR was recovered from a human donor in good health. Some libraries in this study had Jurkat cell RNA spiked in. The sample comprised naive CD8+ T cells from blood, with Jurkat cell RNA spiked in. Subset noted: FACS-sorted CD8+CD4-CCR7+CD45RA+ naive T cells. CDR3 DNA sequence: TGTGCCAGCAGTTATGCGGGAGCTGGTACTGAAGCTTTCTTT. Encoded protein: CASSYAGAGTEAFF.